The clone carrying this T cell receptor beta chain has just one count. The antigen remains unidentified. The data are from a study of cytomegalovirus exposure and HLA in healthy donors. About the research overall: Membership in the Caucasian-associated ancestry cluster was found for around four fifths of 300 to 500 genotyped donors.

Findings of the study overall: Reports credit the classifier with highly specific, highly sensitive diagnosis of cytomegalovirus status. Another analysis was done later, and it associated 15,000 to 20,000 TCR beta sequences with HLA alleles at 0.05 false discovery rate.

The CDR3 is 12 residues long. Germline values: CDR1 SGHRS, CDR2 YFSETQ. V gave up 0 bases and J gave up 6 bases, with 7 bases separating them. 13 Jbeta primers and 60 Vbeta primers were used for the PCR. The data were produced by immunoSEQ multiplex PCR, yet TCRdb's version contains in-frame clones alone and is incomplete. The table shows just under 95,000 clones, with 84% occurring only once. The sequence came from a young woman in good health and CMV-seropositive. Specimen: PBMCs. The V call is TRBV5-1, the J call TRBJ2-7; no clear D. The CDR3 reads CASSLVRGEQYF. DNA of the CDR3: TGCGCCAGCAGCTTGGTTAGAGGCGAGCAGTACTTC.